This T cell receptor beta chain appears in the sequencing data of a study of blood T cell repertoires in COVID-19. The V end lost 6 bases, the J end lost 4 bases, and 13 bases lay between the germline ends. The CDR3 sequence is 13 residues long. Looked up from germline, CDR1 is LNHNV and CDR2 is YYDKDF (reference sequence). Repertoires were generated with immunoSEQ multiplex PCR, while TCRdb's copy carries only in-frame clones and drops some. Seen here are roughly 180,000 clones, around 85% observed once, and the top ten hold around 6.2%. Cohorts were based on clinical histories the participants reported.

The sequence was collected from a man in his forties who had recovered from COVID-19. The V call is TRBV15, the J call TRBJ2-7; D call uncertain. Sequencing input: PBMCs or T cells enriched from blood (not recorded which). The CDR3 here is CATRSLTVYEQYF. The CDR3 DNA follows: TGTGCCACCAGGTCCCTCACGGTTTACGAGCAGTACTTC.